Sequencing of this T cell receptor beta chain was carried out in a study of blood T cell repertoires in COVID-19. Whole-study context: Samples taken during acute and convalescent COVID-19 were collected in the United States, Italy and Spain.

A remark on this clone: One end of the junction is discordant with germline, which a read error may explain.

Data came from immunoSEQ multiplex PCR; TCRdb stores just in-frame clones and leaves some out. The data hold 120,000 to 150,000 clones, with roughly 90% observed a single time. The CDR3 is 16 residues long. Germline V gives CDR1 SEHNR, CDR2 FQNEAQ (reference sequence). This clonotype originated in a woman between 45 and 60 years old with acute or convalescent COVID-19. The sequenced sample was peripheral blood. The chain employs TRBV7-9 and TRBJ2-7; possibly TRBD2 for D (5 bases). In nucleotides, the CDR3 is TGTGCCAGCAGCCTAGCCGTGGCTCAGACTACCTACGAGCAGTACTTC. Protein sequence: CASSLAVAQTTYEQYF. Based on the CDR3 plus reference TRBV7-9 and TRBJ2-7, the full variable domain is DTGVSQNPRHKITKRGQNVTFRCDPISEHNRLYWYRQTLGQGPEFLTYFQNEAQLEKSRLLSDRFSAERPKGSFSTLEIQRTEQGDSAMYLCASSLAVAQTTYEQYFGPGTRLTVT.